The clone carrying this T cell receptor (beta chain) has a handful of counts. This sample was included in a study of T-cell reconstitution after alpha-beta-depleted transplantation in children. This CDR3 is built from 14 residues. Germline CDR1 LNHNV, CDR2 YYDKDF (reference sequence). The V end lost 3 bases, the J end lost 3 bases, and 12 bases lay between the germline ends. Unique molecular identifiers featured in how the TCRbeta library was prepared. TCRdb passed the PCR reads through MiXCR, listing each CDR3 protein once. The top ten clones hold about 5.4% of a sample with around 500,000 distinct CDR3 sequences, approximately 12% of them seen once.

The specimen comprised PBMCs from the stem cell graft donor, sampled from the stem cell graft. The V call is TRBV15, the J call TRBJ2-7; D perhaps matches TRBD1 (6 bases). The sequence came from a human donor who donated a stem cell graft to a child with combined immunodeficiency. CDR3 sequence reads: CATSSGTRFYEQYF. The CDR3, as DNA: TGTGCCACCAGCAGCGGGACAAGATTCTACGAGCAGTACTTC.